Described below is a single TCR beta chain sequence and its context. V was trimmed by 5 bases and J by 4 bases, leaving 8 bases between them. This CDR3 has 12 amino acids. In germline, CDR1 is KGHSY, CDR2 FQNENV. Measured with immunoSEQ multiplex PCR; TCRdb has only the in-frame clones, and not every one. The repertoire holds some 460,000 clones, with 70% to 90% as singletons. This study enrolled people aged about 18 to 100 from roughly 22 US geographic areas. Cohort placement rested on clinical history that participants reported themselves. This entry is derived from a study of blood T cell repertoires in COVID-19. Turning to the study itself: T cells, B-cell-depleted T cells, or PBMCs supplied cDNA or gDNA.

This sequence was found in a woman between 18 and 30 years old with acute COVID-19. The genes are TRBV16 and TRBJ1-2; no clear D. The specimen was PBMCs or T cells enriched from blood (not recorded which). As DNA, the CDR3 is TGTGCCAGCAGCTGGGCCCGCTATGGCTACACCTTC. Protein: CASSWARYGYTF.